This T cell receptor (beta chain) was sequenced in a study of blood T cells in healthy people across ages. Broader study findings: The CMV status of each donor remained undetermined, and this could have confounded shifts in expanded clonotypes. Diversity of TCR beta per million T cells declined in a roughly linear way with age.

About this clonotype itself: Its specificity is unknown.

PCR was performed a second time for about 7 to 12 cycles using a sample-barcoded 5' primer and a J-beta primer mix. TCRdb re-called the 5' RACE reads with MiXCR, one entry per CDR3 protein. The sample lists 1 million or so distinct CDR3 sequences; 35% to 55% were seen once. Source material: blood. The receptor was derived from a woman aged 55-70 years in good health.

Here the CDR3 reads CASSQVPGMIDEQYF. CDR3 bases: TGTGCCAGCAGCCAAGTGCCTGGGATGATCGACGAGCAGTACTTC. V usage is TRBV3-1 and J usage is TRBJ2-5; no clear D. The J call is uncertain, as TRBJ2-7 better fits the DNA end. This CDR3 comprises 15 residues. Per germline, CDR1 LGHDT and CDR2 YNNKEL (reference sequence).